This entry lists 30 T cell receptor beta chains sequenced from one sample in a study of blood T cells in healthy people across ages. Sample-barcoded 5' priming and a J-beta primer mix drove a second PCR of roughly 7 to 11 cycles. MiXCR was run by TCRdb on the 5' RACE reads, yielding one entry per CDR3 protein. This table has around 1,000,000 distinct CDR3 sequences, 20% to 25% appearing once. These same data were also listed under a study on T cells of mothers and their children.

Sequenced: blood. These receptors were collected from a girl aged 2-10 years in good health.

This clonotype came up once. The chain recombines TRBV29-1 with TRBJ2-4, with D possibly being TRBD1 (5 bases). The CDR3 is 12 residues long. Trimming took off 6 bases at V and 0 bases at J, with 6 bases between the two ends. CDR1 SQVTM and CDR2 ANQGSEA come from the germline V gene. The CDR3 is CSVDIAKNIQYF. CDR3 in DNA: TGCAGCGTGGACATAGCCAAAAACATTCAGTACTTC. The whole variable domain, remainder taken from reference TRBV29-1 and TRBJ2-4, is SAVISQKPSRDICQRGTSLTIQCQVDSQVTMMFWYRQQPGQSLTLIATANQGSEATYESGFVIDKFPISRPNLTFSTLTVSNMSPEDSSIYLCSVDIAKNIQYFGAGTRLSVL.

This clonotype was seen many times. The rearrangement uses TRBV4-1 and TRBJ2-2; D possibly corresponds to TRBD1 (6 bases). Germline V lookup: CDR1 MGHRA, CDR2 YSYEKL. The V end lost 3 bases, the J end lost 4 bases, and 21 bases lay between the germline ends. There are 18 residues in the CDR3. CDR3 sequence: CASSHIFPGTSVTGELFF. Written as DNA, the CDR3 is TGCGCCAGCAGCCATATATTCCCCGGGACATCCGTCACCGGGGAGCTGTTTTTT.

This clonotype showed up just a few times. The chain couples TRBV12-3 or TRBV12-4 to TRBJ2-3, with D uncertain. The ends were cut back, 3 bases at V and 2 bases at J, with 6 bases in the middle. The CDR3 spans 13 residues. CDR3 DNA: TGTGCCAGCAGTTTGCAGGTCACAGATACGCAGTATTTT. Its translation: CASSLQVTDTQYF.

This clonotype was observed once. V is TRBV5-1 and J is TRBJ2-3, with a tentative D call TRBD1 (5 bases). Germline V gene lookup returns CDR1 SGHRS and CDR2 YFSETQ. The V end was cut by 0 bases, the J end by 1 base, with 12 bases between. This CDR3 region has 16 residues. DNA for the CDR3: TGCGCCAGCAGCTTGGCGCAAGGGGTAGGCACAGATACGCAGTATTTT. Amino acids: CASSLAQGVGTDTQYF.

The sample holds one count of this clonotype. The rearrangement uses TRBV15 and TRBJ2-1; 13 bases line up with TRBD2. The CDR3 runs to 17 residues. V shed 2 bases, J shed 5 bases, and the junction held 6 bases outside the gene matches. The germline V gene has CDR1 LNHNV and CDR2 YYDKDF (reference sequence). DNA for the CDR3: TGTGCCACCAGCAGACTCGGACTAGCGGGAGTCCACAATGAGCAGTTCTTC. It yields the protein CATSRLGLAGVHNEQFF.

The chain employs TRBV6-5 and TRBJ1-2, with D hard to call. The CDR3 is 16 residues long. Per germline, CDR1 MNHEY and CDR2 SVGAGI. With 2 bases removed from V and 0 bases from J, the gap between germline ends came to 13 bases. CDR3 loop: CASSYNPFKANYGYTF. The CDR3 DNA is TGTGCCAGCAGTTACAACCCCTTCAAGGCTAACTATGGCTACACCTTC.

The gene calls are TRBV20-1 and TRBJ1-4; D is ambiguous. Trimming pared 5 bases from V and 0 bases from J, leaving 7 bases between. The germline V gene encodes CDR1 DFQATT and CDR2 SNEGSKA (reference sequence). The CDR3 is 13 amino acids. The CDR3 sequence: CSAQSATNEKLFF. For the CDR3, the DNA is TGCAGTGCTCAGAGTGCAACTAATGAAAAACTGTTTTTT.

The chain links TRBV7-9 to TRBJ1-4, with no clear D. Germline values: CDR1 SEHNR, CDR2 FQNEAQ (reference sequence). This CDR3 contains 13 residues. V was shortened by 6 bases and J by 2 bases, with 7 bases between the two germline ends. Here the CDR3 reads CASRRDTNEKLFF. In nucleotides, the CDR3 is TGTGCCAGCAGACGGGATACTAATGAAAAACTGTTTTTT.

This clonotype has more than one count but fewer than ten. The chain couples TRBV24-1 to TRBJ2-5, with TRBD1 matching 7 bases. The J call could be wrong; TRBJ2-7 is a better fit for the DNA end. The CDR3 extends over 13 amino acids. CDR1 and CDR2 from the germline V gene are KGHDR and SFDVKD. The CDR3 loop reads CATSDPTGTEQYF. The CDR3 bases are TGTGCCACCAGTGACCCGACAGGGACCGAGCAGTACTTC.

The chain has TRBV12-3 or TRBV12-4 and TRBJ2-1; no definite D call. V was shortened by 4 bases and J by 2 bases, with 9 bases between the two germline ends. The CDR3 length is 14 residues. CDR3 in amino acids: CASSSRLTYNEQFF. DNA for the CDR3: TGTGCCAGCAGTTCAAGACTTACCTACAATGAGCAGTTCTTC.

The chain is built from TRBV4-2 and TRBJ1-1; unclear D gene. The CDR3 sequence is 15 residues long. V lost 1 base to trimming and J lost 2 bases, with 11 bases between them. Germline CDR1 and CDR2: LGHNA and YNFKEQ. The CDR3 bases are TGTGCCAGCAGCCAAGGCGGACTTTCCAACACTGAAGCTTTCTTT. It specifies CASSQGGLSNTEAFF.

CDR3 sequence (DNA): TGTGCCAGCAGCCAAGTAGGGGGTGTGAACACTGAAGCTTTCTTT. Protein: CASSQVGGVNTEAFF. This chain connects TRBV3-1 to TRBJ1-1; TRBD1 might be the D (6 bases). V lost 1 base and J lost 0, with 9 bases in between. There are 15 residues in the CDR3. Germline V gives CDR1 LGHDT, CDR2 YNNKEL (reference sequence).

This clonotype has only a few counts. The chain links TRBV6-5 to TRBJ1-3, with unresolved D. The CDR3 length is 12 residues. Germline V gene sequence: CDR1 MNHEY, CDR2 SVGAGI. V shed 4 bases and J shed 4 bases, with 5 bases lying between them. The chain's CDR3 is CASSSQGNTIYF. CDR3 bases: TGTGCCAGCAGTTCACAGGGAAACACCATATATTTT.

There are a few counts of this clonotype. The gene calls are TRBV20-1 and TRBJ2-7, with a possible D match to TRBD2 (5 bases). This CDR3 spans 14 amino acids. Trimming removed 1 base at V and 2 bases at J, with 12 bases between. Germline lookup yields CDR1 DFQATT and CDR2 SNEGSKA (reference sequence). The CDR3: CSARGRTGTYEQYF. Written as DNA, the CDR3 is TGCAGTGCTAGAGGGCGGACGGGGACCTACGAGCAGTACTTC.

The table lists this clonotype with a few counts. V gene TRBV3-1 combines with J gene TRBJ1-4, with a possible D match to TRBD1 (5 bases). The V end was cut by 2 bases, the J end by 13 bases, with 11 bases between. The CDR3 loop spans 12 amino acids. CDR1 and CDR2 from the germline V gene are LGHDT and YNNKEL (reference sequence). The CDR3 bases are TGTGCCAGCAGCCAACGTACGGGGGGACTGTTTTTT. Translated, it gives CASSQRTGGLFF.

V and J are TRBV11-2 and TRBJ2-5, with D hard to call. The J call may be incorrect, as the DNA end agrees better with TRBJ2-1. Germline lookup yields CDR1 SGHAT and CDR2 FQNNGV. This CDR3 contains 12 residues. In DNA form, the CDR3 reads TGTGCCAGCAGGCAAGCAGTCAATGAGCAGTTCTTC. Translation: CASRQAVNEQFF.

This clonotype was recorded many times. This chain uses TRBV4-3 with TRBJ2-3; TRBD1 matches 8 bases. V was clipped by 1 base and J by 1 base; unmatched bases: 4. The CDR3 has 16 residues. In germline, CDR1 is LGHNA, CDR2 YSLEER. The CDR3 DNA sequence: TGCGCCAGCAGCCAAGTTCCGGGACAGGGCACAGATACGCAGTATTTT. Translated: CASSQVPGQGTDTQYF.

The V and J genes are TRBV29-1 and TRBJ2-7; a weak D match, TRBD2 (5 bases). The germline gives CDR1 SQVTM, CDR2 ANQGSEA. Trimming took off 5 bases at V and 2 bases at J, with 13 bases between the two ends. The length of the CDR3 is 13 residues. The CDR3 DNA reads TGCAGCGTTAGCGGCAGAGTCACCTACGAGCAGTACTTC. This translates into CSVSGRVTYEQYF.

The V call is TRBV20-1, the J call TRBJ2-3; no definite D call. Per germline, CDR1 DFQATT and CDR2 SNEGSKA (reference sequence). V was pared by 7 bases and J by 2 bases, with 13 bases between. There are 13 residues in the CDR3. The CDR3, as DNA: TGCAGTGTGCGCAGACCTTTCACAGATACGCAGTATTTT. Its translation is CSVRRPFTDTQYF.

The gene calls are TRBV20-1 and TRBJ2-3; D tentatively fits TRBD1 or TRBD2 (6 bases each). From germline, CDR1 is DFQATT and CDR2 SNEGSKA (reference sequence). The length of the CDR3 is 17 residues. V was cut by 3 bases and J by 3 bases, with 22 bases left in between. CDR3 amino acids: CSARGAYSGGETDTQYF. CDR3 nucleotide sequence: TGCAGTGCTAGGGGGGCTTATAGCGGAGGGGAGACAGATACGCAGTATTTT.

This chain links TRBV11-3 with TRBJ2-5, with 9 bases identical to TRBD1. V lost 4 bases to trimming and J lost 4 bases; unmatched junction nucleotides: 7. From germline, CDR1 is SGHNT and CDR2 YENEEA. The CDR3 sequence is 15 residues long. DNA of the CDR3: TGTGCCAGCAGCTCAGGACAGGGGCAATCAGAGACCCAGTACTTC. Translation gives CASSSGQGQSETQYF.

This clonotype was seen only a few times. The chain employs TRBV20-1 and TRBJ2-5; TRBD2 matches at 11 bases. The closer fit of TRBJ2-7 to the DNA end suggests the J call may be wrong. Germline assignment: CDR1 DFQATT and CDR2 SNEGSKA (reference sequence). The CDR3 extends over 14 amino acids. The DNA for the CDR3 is TGCAGTGCTAACCCGACTAGCGGGACCTACGAGCAGTACTTC. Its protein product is CSANPTSGTYEQYF.

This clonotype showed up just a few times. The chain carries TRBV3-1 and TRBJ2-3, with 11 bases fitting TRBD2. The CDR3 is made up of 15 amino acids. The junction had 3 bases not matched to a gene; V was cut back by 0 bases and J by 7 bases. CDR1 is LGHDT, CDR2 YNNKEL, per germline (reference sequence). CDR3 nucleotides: TGTGCCAGCAGCCAAGACAGACTAGCGGGGAATACGCAGTATTTT. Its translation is CASSQDRLAGNTQYF.

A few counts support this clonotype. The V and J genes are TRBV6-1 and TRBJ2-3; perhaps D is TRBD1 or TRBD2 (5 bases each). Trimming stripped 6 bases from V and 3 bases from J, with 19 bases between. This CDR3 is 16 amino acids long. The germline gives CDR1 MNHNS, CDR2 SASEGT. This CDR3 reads CASSNGASIITDTQYF. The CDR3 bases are TGTGCCAGCAGCAACGGGGCAAGCATAATTACAGATACGCAGTATTTT.

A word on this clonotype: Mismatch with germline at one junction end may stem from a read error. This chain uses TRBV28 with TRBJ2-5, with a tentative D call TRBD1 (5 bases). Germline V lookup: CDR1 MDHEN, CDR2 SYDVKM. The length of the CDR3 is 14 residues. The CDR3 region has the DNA TGTGCCAGCAGTCTCCATTCGGACATGCAGACCCTGTACTTC. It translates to CASSLHSDMQTLYF. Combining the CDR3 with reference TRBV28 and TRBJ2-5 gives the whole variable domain DVKVTQSSRYLVKRTGEKVFLECVQDMDHENMFWYRQDPGLGLRLIYFSYDVKMKEKGDIPEGYSVSREKKERFSLILESASTNQTSMYLCASSLHSDMQTLYFGPGTRLLVL.

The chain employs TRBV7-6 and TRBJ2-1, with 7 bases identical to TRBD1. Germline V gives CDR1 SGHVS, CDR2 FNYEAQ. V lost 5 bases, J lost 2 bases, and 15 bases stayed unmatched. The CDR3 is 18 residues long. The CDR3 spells CASSVEDYRGITYNEQFF. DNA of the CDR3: TGTGCCAGCAGCGTAGAAGATTACAGGGGAATCACCTACAATGAGCAGTTCTTC.

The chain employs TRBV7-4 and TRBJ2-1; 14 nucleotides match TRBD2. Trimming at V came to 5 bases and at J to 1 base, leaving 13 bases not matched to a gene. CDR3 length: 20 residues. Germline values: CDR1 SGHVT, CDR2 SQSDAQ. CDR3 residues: CASSPRTSGGPARSYNEQFF. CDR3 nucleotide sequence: TGTGCCAGCAGCCCCCGGACTAGCGGGGGGCCAGCGCGTTCCTACAATGAGCAGTTCTTC.

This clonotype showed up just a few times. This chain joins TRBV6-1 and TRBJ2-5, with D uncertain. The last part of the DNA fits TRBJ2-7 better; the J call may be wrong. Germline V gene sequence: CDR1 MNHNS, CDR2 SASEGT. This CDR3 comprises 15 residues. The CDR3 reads CASGNVVIEAYEQYF. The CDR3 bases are TGTGCCAGCGGTAATGTCGTTATTGAAGCCTACGAGCAGTACTTC.

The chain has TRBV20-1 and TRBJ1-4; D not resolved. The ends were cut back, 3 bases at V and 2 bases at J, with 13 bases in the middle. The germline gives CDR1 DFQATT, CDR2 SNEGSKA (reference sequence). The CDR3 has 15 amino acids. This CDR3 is CSASGLPTTNEKLFF. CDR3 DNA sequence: TGCAGTGCTAGCGGACTCCCAACCACTAATGAAAAACTGTTTTTT.

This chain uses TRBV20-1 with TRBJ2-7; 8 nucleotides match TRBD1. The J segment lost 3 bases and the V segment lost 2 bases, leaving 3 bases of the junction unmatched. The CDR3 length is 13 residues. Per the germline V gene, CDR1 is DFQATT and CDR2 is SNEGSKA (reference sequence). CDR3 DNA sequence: TGCAGTGCTAGATCCGGACAGGGCTACGAGCAGTACTTC. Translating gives CSARSGQGYEQYF.